These 15 T cell receptor beta chains share one sample of origin, sequenced in a study of early T cells in non-severe SARS-CoV-2 infection. TCRdb processed the 5' RACE reads anew with MiXCR; each CDR3 protein has one entry. The table lists roughly 53,000 distinct CDR3 sequences, roughly a tenth of them singletons. The source material was whole blood. Receptors originate from an adult who was a healthcare worker with PCR-confirmed SARS-CoV-2 infection or an uninfected control (not recorded which).

There are many counts of this clonotype. The J gene is TRBJ2-7, the V gene TRBV11-2; 8 bases fit TRBD1. The V gene end was trimmed by 2 bases and the J gene end by 3 bases; junction bases not matched to a gene: 3. This CDR3 region has 14 residues. CDR1 SGHAT and CDR2 FQNNGV come from the germline V gene. DNA for the CDR3: TGTGCCAGCAGCTTAACTGACAGGGGCTACGAGCAGTACTTC. The encoded protein is CASSLTDRGYEQYF.

The chain recombines TRBV5-5 with TRBJ2-1; D gene ambiguous. V was shortened by 4 bases and J by 0 bases, with 11 bases between the two germline ends. The CDR3 sequence is 15 residues long. CDR1 SGHKS and CDR2 YYEKEE come from the germline V gene (reference sequence). CDR3 bases: TGTGCCAGCAGCCTCCGGCTTGACTCCTACAATGAGCAGTTCTTC. Its protein product is CASSLRLDSYNEQFF.

This clonotype was recorded a few times. The CDR3 DNA follows: TGCAGCTCGGTCAGGGGAGATAATGAGCAGTTCTTC. Encoded protein: CSSVRGDNEQFF. The genes are TRBV29-1 and TRBJ2-1; a possible D gene is TRBD1 (6 bases). Germline assignment: CDR1 SQVTM and CDR2 ANQGSEA. V was shortened by 8 bases and J by 7 bases, with 15 bases between the two germline ends. This CDR3 is 12 amino acids long.

The sample holds a few counts of this clonotype. The chain combines TRBV5-5 with TRBJ1-2; D is uncertain. Trimming pared 2 bases from V and 8 bases from J, leaving 16 bases between. CDR1 and CDR2 (germline): SGHKS, YYEKEE (reference sequence). The CDR3 extends over 14 amino acids. The CDR3 DNA reads TGTGCCAGCAGCTTCGTCACACCGACGGAGGGCTACACCTTC. Translating gives CASSFVTPTEGYTF. Complete variable domain (other parts from reference TRBV5-5 and TRBJ1-2): DAGVTQSPTHLIKTRGQQVTLRCSPISGHKSVSWYQQVLGQGPQFIFQYYEKEERGRGNFPDRFSARQFPNYSSELNVNALLLGDSALYLCASSFVTPTEGYTFGSGTRLTVV.

This clonotype has at least ten counts. The chain couples TRBV9 to TRBJ2-1; the match to TRBD2 covers 9 bases. Looked up from germline, CDR1 is SGDLS and CDR2 is YYNGEE. V lost 3 bases, J lost 9 bases, and 10 bases stayed unmatched. This CDR3 comprises 15 residues. The CDR3 nucleotides are TGTGCCAGCAGCGCCGTTGCGGGAGGGCTTAGTGAGCAGTTCTTC. Translation gives CASSAVAGGLSEQFF.

This chain links TRBV20-1 with TRBJ2-7, with D tentatively TRBD2 (5 bases). V dropped 3 bases and J dropped 2 bases, with 14 bases sitting between them. CDR3 length equals 14 residues. Germline V gene data show CDR1 as DFQATT and CDR2 as SNEGSKA (reference sequence). The CDR3 here is CSASVASRTYEQYF. CDR3 in DNA: TGCAGTGCTAGCGTGGCTAGCCGAACCTACGAGCAGTACTTC.

This clonotype showed up many times. V gene TRBV19 combines with J gene TRBJ1-5, with D hard to call. The germline V gene has CDR1 LNHDA and CDR2 SQIVND (reference sequence). This CDR3 has 13 amino acids. Trimming left V 2 bases short and J 3 bases short, with 5 bases between. CDR3 loop: CASSIIPNQPQHF. CDR3 nucleotide sequence: TGTGCCAGTAGTATAATCCCCAATCAGCCCCAGCATTTT.

This clonotype has at least ten counts. The chain employs TRBV29-1 and TRBJ2-2, with 7 bases lining up with TRBD2. After removal of 4 bases from V and 0 bases from J, the junction contained 2 bases not matched to a gene. The CDR3 consists of 14 residues. Germline V gene lookup returns CDR1 SQVTM and CDR2 ANQGSEA. CDR3 coding DNA: TGCAGCGTTGGCAGCGGGGCGAACACCGGGGAGCTGTTTTTT. Translation: CSVGSGANTGELFF.

This clonotype was recorded many times. The rearrangement uses TRBV20-1 and TRBJ1-5; 9 bases align to TRBD1. The germline V gene has CDR1 DFQATT and CDR2 SNEGSKA (reference sequence). CDR3 length: 15 residues. The trim removed 3 bases at V and 6 bases at J, leaving 9 bases unmatched. The CDR3 DNA is TGCAGTGCTAGGAGCTCTAGACAGGGGGTTCAGCCCCAGCATTTT. This codes for CSARSSRQGVQPQHF.

This clonotype occurred many times. The chain recombines TRBV5-1 with TRBJ2-3; the D is unclear. Trimming shortened V by 0 bases and J by 8 bases, and 10 bases separated the two germline ends. The CDR3 totals 13 residues. Germline V gives CDR1 SGHRS, CDR2 YFSETQ. The CDR3 nucleotides are TGCGCCAGCAGCTTGGCTGGCCGGTCTACGCAGTATTTT. Amino acids: CASSLAGRSTQYF.

V usage is TRBV10-3 and J usage is TRBJ2-3, with TRBD2 matching 8 bases. Germline CDR1 ENHRY, CDR2 SYGVKD. The V gene end was trimmed by 10 bases and the J gene end by 0 bases; junction bases not matched to a gene: 6. The CDR3 has 14 amino acids. This CDR3 is CATGRAGSTDTQYF. CDR3 sequence (DNA): TGTGCCACCGGGAGGGCGGGGAGCACAGATACGCAGTATTTT.

In its sample, this clonotype was seen many times. The CDR3: CSAARSTGELFF. In nucleotides, the CDR3 is TGCAGTGCTGCTAGAAGCACCGGGGAGCTGTTTTTT. The chain is built from TRBV20-1 and TRBJ2-2; D is uncertain. Germline V gives CDR1 DFQATT, CDR2 SNEGSKA (reference sequence). Trimming shortened V by 5 bases and J by 4 bases, and 8 bases separated the two germline ends. This CDR3 is built from 12 residues.

In its sample, this clonotype was seen many times. The chain joins TRBV5-6 to TRBJ1-2; tentatively, D is TRBD1 (5 bases). CDR1 and CDR2 (germline): SGHDT, YYEEEE. This CDR3 region has 15 residues. V was shortened by 3 bases and J by 2 bases, with 14 bases between the two germline ends. CDR3 in DNA: TGTGCCAGCAGCTGGCGGGGACCGATAAACTATGGCTACACCTTC. Its protein product is CASSWRGPINYGYTF.

This clonotype was observed at least ten times. This chain uses TRBV3-1 with TRBJ2-3, with D hard to call. V was shortened by 0 bases and J by 0 bases, with 7 bases between the two germline ends. Germline CDR1 reads LGHDT; CDR2 reads YNNKEL (reference sequence). The CDR3 contains 15 residues. The CDR3 loop is CASSQEVHSTDTQYF. CDR3 in DNA: TGTGCCAGCAGCCAAGAGGTACATAGCACAGATACGCAGTATTTT.

This clonotype was counted at least ten times. This rearrangement joins TRBV11-3 to TRBJ2-1, with TRBD1 matching 11 bases. The J segment lost 6 bases and the V segment lost 3 bases, leaving 7 bases of the junction unmatched. Germline values: CDR1 SGHNT, CDR2 YENEEA. The CDR3 has 16 residues. The CDR3 protein is CASSFLGQGAGNEQFF. Here the CDR3 DNA reads TGTGCCAGCAGCTTCCTCGGACAGGGGGCCGGCAATGAGCAGTTCTTC. Looking up the rest from reference TRBV11-3 and TRBJ2-1 gives the full variable domain: EAGVVQSPRYKIIEKKQPVAFWCNPISGHNTLYWYLQNLGQGPELLIRYENEEAVDDSQLPKDRFSAERLKGVDSTLKIQPAELGDSAVYLCASSFLGQGAGNEQFFGPGTRLTVL.